These T cell receptor beta chains were read from a single sample in a study of T cells in localized non-small cell lung cancer. The table came from immunoSEQ multiplex PCR; TCRdb's copy has only in-frame clones and leaves some out. The table records approximately 3,100 clones, about 25% of them present only once. The source was lung tumor tissue, collected before any cancer treatment. The receptors derive from a male donor aged 60 or older with stage III lung adenocarcinoma. The CDR3 runs from the conserved cysteine through the conserved F or W. A D gene is named only where the DNA matches it firmly. For some rows the clone size is stated as once, few or many, or as a class when expanded; others skip it.

CASSLWGSSGNEQFF	TGTGCCAGCAGTTTATGGGGCTCCTCCGGCAATGAGCAGTTCTTC	TRBJ2-1	.	few	15	TRBV28
CASSHRTGGRMGYEQYF	TGTGCCAGCAGCCATCGGACAGGGGGCAGAATGGGTTACGAGCAGTACTTC	TRBJ2-7	TRBD1	.	17	TRBV9
CASSGSIPNTEAFF	TGTGCCAGCAGTGGCAGCATCCCGAACACTGAAGCTTTCTTT	TRBJ1-1	.	.	14	TRBV25-1
CASSVGISDTDTQYF	TGTGCCAGCAGCGTAGGTATTAGCGACACAGATACGCAGTATTTT	TRBJ2-3	.	few	15	TRBV9
CASSLGPTGNTIYF	TGTGCCAGCAGCTTAGGGCCAACTGGAAACACCATATATTTT	TRBJ1-3	.	.	14	TRBV9
CASSALSTGVAGELFF	TGTGCCAGCAGCGCCCTCTCAACGGGGGTCGCGGGGGAGCTGTTTTTT	TRBJ2-2	.	few	16	TRBV9
CASSLTQGGVYGYTF	TGTGCCAGCAGCTTAACTCAGGGGGGAGTATATGGCTACACCTTC	TRBJ1-2	TRBD1	medium-sized	15	TRBV11-3
CSVEDQENYGYTF	TGCAGCGTTGAAGATCAGGAGAACTATGGCTACACCTTC	TRBJ1-2	.	.	13	TRBV29-1
CASSPVWGNEQFF	TGTGCCAGCTCACCGGTTTGGGGGAATGAGCAGTTCTTC	TRBJ2-1	.	.	13	TRBV18
CAISGLGGELFF	TGTGCCATCTCCGGATTGGGCGGGGAGCTGTTTTTT	TRBJ2-2	.	few	12	TRBV12-5
CASSERSYGYTF	TGTGCCAGCAGTGAAAGGTCGTATGGCTACACCTTC	TRBJ1-2	.	.	12	TRBV9
CATSRSGGNNEQFF	TGTGCCACCAGCAGATCGGGGGGGAACAATGAGCAGTTCTTC	TRBJ2-1	TRBD2	.	14	TRBV15
CASSQSIAGGNEQFF	TGTGCCAGCAGCCAATCTATAGCGGGAGGAAATGAGCAGTTCTTC	TRBJ2-1	TRBD2	medium-sized	15	TRBV11-3
CASSYGPGIMNTEAFF	TGTGCCAGCAGTTACGGCCCAGGGATAATGAACACTGAAGCTTTCTTT	TRBJ1-1	.	medium-sized	16	TRBV6-8
CASSPSVGSSYEQYF	TGTGCCAGCAGCCCCAGCGTCGGGAGCTCCTACGAGCAGTACTTC	TRBJ2-7	.	few	15	TRBV11-3
CASSPGQGWVNTEAFF	TGTGCCAGCAGTCCTGGACAGGGTTGGGTAAACACTGAAGCTTTCTTT	TRBJ1-1	TRBD1	.	16	TRBV28
CASSEEGFYEQYF	TGTGCCAGCAGTGAGGAGGGCTTCTACGAGCAGTACTTC	TRBJ2-7	.	large	13	TRBV9
CATTTLAGANVLTF	TGTGCCACCACCACATTGGCTGGGGCCAACGTCCTGACTTTC	TRBJ2-6	.	few	14	TRBV28
CASSPDPQGNQPQHF	TGTGCCAGCAGCCCCGATCCCCAAGGCAATCAGCCCCAGCATTTT	TRBJ1-5	.	few	15	TRBV11-3
CASSYGLTYEQYF	TGTGCCAGCAGTTACGGTCTTACCTACGAGCAGTACTTC	TRBJ2-7	.	medium-sized	13	TRBV6-8
CASSPRQGGAYGYTF	TGCGCCAGCAGCCCTCGACAGGGAGGAGCCTATGGCTACACCTTC	TRBJ1-2	TRBD1	few	15	TRBV5-1
CASSQPSDSYEQYF	TGTGCCAGCAGTCAACCTAGCGACTCCTACGAGCAGTACTTC	TRBJ2-7	.	few	14	TRBV6-8
CASSIIKLVSNQPQHF	TGTGCCAGTAGTATAATAAAGCTCGTTAGCAATCAGCCCCAGCATTTT	TRBJ1-5	.	.	16	TRBV19
CASSFPGGAGSNQPQHF	TGTGCCAGCAGTTTTCCGGGGGGGGCTGGTAGCAATCAGCCCCAGCATTTT	TRBJ1-5	.	few	17	TRBV6-8
CASSWDGSGANVLTF	TGTGCCAGCAGCTGGGATGGCTCTGGGGCCAACGTCCTGACTTTC	TRBJ2-6	.	few	15	TRBV11-3
CASSVGFNTEAFF	TGTGCCAGCAGTGTTGGCTTCAACACTGAAGCTTTCTTT	TRBJ1-1	.	few	13	TRBV6-8
CASSLTDFDSPLHF	TGTGCCAGCAGCCTAACAGACTTTGATTCACCCCTCCACTTT	TRBJ1-6	.	.	14	TRBV6-8
CASSLERGGLGKIF	TGCGCCAGCAGCTTGGAGCGGGGGGGCCTGGGCAAGATCTTC	TRBJ2-1	TRBD2	few	14	TRBV5-1
CASRSTQSSGNTIYF	TGTGCCAGCAGGTCGACACAGAGCTCTGGAAACACCATATATTTT	TRBJ1-3	.	few	15	TRBV6-8
CASSRLTAGGFNNEQFF	TGTGCCAGCAGCCGACTGACAGCGGGAGGGTTCAACAATGAGCAGTTCTTC	TRBJ2-1	TRBD2	few	17	TRBV11-3
CASSYSGTRLSYEQYF	TGTGCCAGCAGTTACTCCGGGACTAGACTCTCCTACGAGCAGTACTTC	TRBJ2-7	TRBD2	.	16	TRBV6-8
CAIREVQGMVDTQYF	TGTGCCATCAGAGAGGTACAGGGGATGGTAGATACGCAGTATTTT	TRBJ2-3	TRBD1	few	15	TRBV6-8
CASSYWLAGGPYEQYF	TGTGCCAGCAGTTACTGGCTAGCGGGAGGACCCTACGAGCAGTACTTC	TRBJ2-7	TRBD2	.	16	TRBV28
CASSPRGRGNTEAFF	TGTGCCAGCTCACCACGGGGCAGGGGGAACACTGAAGCTTTCTTT	TRBJ1-1	.	.	15	TRBV18
CATSRDRGANTIYF	TGTGCCACCAGCAGAGACAGGGGGGCAAACACCATATATTTT	TRBJ1-3	TRBD1	once	14	TRBV15
CASSLGLGQSTEAFF	TGTGCCAGCAGCTTGGGTCTTGGGCAGTCCACTGAAGCTTTCTTT	TRBJ1-1	.	few	15	TRBV11-3
CASSIPGQGRTGELFF	TGTGCCAGTAGTATTCCGGGACAGGGGCGGACCGGGGAGCTGTTTTTT	TRBJ2-2	TRBD1	.	16	TRBV19
CASSQSAGGAEQYF	TGTGCCAGCAGCCAATCGGCAGGGGGCGCCGAGCAGTACTTC	TRBJ2-7	TRBD1	.	14	TRBV16
CASSLMSDQETQYF	TGTGCCAGCAGCTTAATGAGCGACCAAGAGACCCAGTACTTC	TRBJ2-5	.	few	14	TRBV11-3
CASSLEGTGANYGYTF	TGTGCCAGCAGCTTAGAGGGGACAGGGGCTAACTATGGCTACACCTTC	TRBJ1-2	TRBD1	medium-sized	16	TRBV11-3